This record concerns one T cell receptor beta chain sequence. The sample is drawn from a study of shared T cell receptors in the human thymus. The CDR3 length is 15 residues. Trimming left V 6 bases short and J 5 bases short, with 17 bases between. The germline CDR1 and CDR2 sequences are SGHVS and FQNEAQ. The protocol was immunoSEQ multiplex PCR, while the TCRdb copy is restricted to in-frame clones and leaves out a portion. The table lists hundreds of thousands of clones, about 80% of them singletons. The same data also contributed to another study, on human thymus T cells. From that report: The source of the thymus tissue was resections taken during corrective heart surgery.

The V gene is TRBV7-8, the J gene TRBJ2-1, with D maybe TRBD2 (5 bases). The source of this sequence is a boy under two years old with a congenital heart defect. Sequenced sample: thymocytes. The CDR3 reads CASSPTRVGNNEQFF. The DNA of the CDR3 is TGTGCCAGCAGTCCAACTAGGGTGGGAAACAATGAGCAGTTCTTC.